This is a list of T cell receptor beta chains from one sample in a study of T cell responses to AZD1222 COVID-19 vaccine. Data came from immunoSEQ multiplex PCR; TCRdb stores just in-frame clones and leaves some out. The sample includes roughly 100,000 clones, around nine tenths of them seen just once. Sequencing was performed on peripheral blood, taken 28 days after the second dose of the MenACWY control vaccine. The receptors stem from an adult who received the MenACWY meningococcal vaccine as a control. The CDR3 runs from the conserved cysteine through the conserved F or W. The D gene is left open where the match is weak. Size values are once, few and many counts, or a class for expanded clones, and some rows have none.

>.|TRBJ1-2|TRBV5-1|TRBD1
TGCGCCAGCAGGAAGTCCGAGGGACAGAAGTTCTATGGCTACACCTTC
CASRKSEGQKFYGYTF
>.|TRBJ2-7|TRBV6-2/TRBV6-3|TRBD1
TGTGCCAGCAGCCCCCGGTGGTCAGGGGGCTCCTACGAGCAGTACTTC
CASSPRWSGGSYEQYF
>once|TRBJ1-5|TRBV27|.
TGTGCCAGCAGGGCAGACTACTGGCAGCCCCAGCATTTT
CASRADYWQPQHF
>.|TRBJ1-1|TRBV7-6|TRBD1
TGTGCCAGCAGCCTAGGACAGGGACTATCCACTGAAGCTTTCTTT
CASSLGQGLSTEAFF
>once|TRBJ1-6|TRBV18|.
TGTGCCAGCTCACCAACCGGGTTAGGGAATTCACCCCTCCACTTT
CASSPTGLGNSPLHF
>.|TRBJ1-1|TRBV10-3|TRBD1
TGTGCCATCAGTGCGGAGACAGGGACTGAAGCTTTCTTT
CAISAETGTEAFF
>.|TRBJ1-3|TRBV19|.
TGTGCCAGTATAAAGTCAGCAGACTCTGGAAACACCATATATTTT
CASIKSADSGNTIYF
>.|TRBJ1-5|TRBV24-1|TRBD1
TGTGCCACCAGTGATCCGGGGACAGGGGATCAGCCCCAGCATTTT
CATSDPGTGDQPQHF
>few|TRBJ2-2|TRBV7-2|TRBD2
TGTGCCAGCAGCCCGCCAGGACTAGCGGGAAACACCGGGGAGCTGTTTTTT
CASSPPGLAGNTGELFF
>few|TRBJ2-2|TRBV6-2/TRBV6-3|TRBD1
TGTGCCAGCAGTACAGGGGGCTGGACCGGGGAGCTGTTTTTT
CASSTGGWTGELFF
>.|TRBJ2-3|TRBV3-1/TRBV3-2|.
TGTGCCAGCAGCCAAGATTCTGGGGCTAGGGTATTGTCTAGCACAGATACGCAGTATTTT
CASSQDSGARVLSSTDTQYF
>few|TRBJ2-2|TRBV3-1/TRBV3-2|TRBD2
TGTGCCAGCAGGACTAGCGGGGGGGCCGCGAACACCGGGGAGCTGTTTTTT
CASRTSGGAANTGELFF
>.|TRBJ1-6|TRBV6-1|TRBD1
TGTGCCAGCAGTGACGACAGGGTGGGTTGGTATAATTCACCCCTCCACTTT
CASSDDRVGWYNSPLHF